The 10 T cell receptor beta chains below all came from one sample that was sequenced in a study of neoadjuvant nivolumab and ipilimumab in lung cancer. Clones were read by immunoSEQ multiplex PCR, and TCRdb kept only the in-frame ones, dropping some. The data show tens of thousands of clones, roughly nine tenths seen once. Source: peripheral blood, taken before neoadjuvant nivolumab, alone or with ipilimumab. The receptors were sampled from an adult with non-small cell lung cancer.

This chain's CDR3 is CATSRGQGASHEQYF. The DNA of the CDR3 is TGTGCCACCAGCAGAGGACAGGGGGCGTCCCACGAGCAGTACTTC. This chain links TRBV15 with TRBJ2-7; 10 positions agree with TRBD1. Germline loops: CDR1 LNHNV, CDR2 YYDKDF (reference sequence). The V and J ends lost 1 base and 5 bases, in that order; junction bases with no gene match: 5. There are 15 residues in the CDR3.

This clone was counted a few times. This sequence joins TRBV6-5 and TRBJ2-1; D is ambiguous. The CDR3 consists of 11 residues. The germline V and J ends were trimmed by 6 bases and 9 bases, with 9 bases remaining between them. In germline, CDR1 is MNHEY, CDR2 SVGAGI. The CDR3 DNA is TGTGCCAGCAGCCGCGATGCTGAGCAGTTCTTC. Amino acid sequence: CASSRDAEQFF.

The chain has TRBV11-1 and TRBJ2-2; 14 nucleotides match TRBD2. The V segment lost 3 bases and the J segment 7 bases; nucleotides outside the gene matches: 7. The CDR3 is 17 amino acids. Germline V gives CDR1 SGHAT, CDR2 FQDESV (reference sequence). The CDR3 coding sequence is TGTGCCAGCAGCTTCCTTGGACTAGCGGGAGGTCTCGGGGAGCTGTTTTTT. Residues: CASSFLGLAGGLGELFF.

This clone appeared once. The chain carries TRBV5-6 and TRBJ2-7; 7 nucleotides agree with TRBD1. This CDR3 contains 12 residues. Germline loops: CDR1 SGHDT, CDR2 YYEEEE. V dropped 4 bases and J dropped 4; count of bases not matched to a gene: 2. CDR3 loop: CASSRDSYEQYF. CDR3 nucleotide sequence: TGTGCCAGCAGCCGGGACAGTTACGAGCAGTACTTC.

The chain recombines TRBV19 with TRBJ2-7; 12 positions agree with TRBD1. The CDR3 is 16 residues long. The germline V gene encodes CDR1 LNHDA and CDR2 SQIVND (reference sequence). V lost 4 bases and J lost 5; bases outside the gene matches: 9. CDR3 nucleotide sequence: TGTGCCAGTAGTACCCTAATCGGGACAGGGGGCCACGAGCAGTACTTC. Protein product: CASSTLIGTGGHEQYF.

This clone was counted a single time. The V and J genes are TRBV2 and TRBJ1-4; TRBD1 matches at 8 bases. There are 15 residues in the CDR3. With V trimmed by 6 bases and J by 7 bases, 10 bases remained unmatched. Germline CDR1 reads SNHLY; CDR2 reads FYNNEI. The CDR3 DNA sequence: TGTGCCAGCAGGGGAGGACAGGGCGGCTTTGAAAAACTGTTTTTT. It yields the protein CASRGGQGGFEKLFF.

This chain connects TRBV11-2 to TRBJ2-5; D is unclear. This CDR3 has 17 residues. The V end lost 0 bases, the J end lost 2 bases, and 16 bases lay between the germline ends. Germline values: CDR1 SGHAT, CDR2 FQNNGV. The CDR3 region is CASSLDSWASGQETQYF. The CDR3 DNA is TGTGCCAGCAGCTTAGATAGTTGGGCTAGTGGGCAAGAGACCCAGTACTTC.

The chain employs TRBV7-2 and TRBJ2-7, with D possibly being TRBD1 (6 bases). The germline V gene has CDR1 SGHTA and CDR2 FQGNSA. V was shortened by 5 bases and J by 3 bases, with 11 bases between the two germline ends. The CDR3 totals 13 residues. The CDR3 region is CASSPPGHYEQYF. Written as DNA, the CDR3 is TGTGCCAGCAGCCCACCGGGACACTACGAGCAGTACTTC.

The J gene is TRBJ1-2, the V gene TRBV5-5; D gene uncertain. The CDR3 has 16 residues. Germline CDR1 and CDR2: SGHKS and YYEKEE (reference sequence). The V and J ends lost 0 bases and 1 base respectively, with 13 bases between them. The CDR3 here is CASSLEGWGGNYGYTF. Written as DNA, the CDR3 is TGTGCCAGCAGCTTGGAGGGATGGGGTGGTAACTATGGCTACACCTTC.

Note on this clone: Because it lacks the conserved phenylalanine or tryptophan at the end, this CDR3 is likely a read error. The limits of the CDR3 on the DNA are not certain, so only TCRdb's listed CDR3 is given. The CDR3 reads CAWGIITGSR. The rearrangement links TRBV30 to TRBJ1-1; TRBD1, as called in the table, went unchecked against the DNA. CDR1 is GTSNPN and CDR2 is SVGIG in the germline V gene (reference sequence). The CDR3 is 10 amino acids in total, end residues counted.